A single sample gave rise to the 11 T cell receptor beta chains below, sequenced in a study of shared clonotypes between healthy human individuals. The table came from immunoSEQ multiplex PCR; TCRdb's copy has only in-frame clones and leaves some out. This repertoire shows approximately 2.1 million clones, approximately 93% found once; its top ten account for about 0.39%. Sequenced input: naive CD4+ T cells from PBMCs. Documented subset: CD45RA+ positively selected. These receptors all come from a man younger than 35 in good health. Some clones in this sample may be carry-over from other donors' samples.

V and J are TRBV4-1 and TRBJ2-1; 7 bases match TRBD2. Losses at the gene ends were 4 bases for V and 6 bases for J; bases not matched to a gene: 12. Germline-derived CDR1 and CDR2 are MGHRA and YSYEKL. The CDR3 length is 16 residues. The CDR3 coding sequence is TGCGCCAGCAGCCTTCCCTGGAGGGAGGGCCGCAATGAGCAGTTCTTC. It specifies CASSLPWREGRNEQFF.

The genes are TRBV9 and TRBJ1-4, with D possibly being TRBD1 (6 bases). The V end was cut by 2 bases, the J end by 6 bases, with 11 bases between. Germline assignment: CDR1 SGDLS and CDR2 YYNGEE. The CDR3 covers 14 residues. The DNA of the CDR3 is TGTGCCAGCAGCGTCGGGGGCGCGTATGAAAAACTGTTTTTT. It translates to CASSVGGAYEKLFF.

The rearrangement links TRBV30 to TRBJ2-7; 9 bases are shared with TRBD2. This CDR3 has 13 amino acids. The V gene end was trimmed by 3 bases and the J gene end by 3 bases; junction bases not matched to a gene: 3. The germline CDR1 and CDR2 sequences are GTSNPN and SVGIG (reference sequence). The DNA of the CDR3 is TGTGCCTGGAGACATAGCGGGAGCTACGAGCAGTACTTC. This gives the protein CAWRHSGSYEQYF.

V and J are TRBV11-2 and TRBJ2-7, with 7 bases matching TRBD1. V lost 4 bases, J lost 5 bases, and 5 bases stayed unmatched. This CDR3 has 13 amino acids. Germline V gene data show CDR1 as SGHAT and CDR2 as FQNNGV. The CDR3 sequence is CASSSRRGNEQYF. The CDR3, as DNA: TGTGCCAGCAGCTCCCGCAGGGGGAACGAGCAGTACTTC.

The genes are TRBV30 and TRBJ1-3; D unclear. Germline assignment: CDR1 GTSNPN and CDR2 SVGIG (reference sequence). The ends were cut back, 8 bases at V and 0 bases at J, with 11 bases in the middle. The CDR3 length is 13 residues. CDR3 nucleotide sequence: TGTGCCCTTGACCGTGTCTCTGGAAACACCATATATTTT. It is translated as CALDRVSGNTIYF.

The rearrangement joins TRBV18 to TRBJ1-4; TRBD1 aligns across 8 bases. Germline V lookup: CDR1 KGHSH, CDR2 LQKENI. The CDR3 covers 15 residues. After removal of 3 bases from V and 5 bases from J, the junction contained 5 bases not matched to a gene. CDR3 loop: CASSPGQGRNEKLFF. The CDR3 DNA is TGTGCCAGCTCACCCGGACAGGGCAGAAATGAAAAACTGTTTTTT. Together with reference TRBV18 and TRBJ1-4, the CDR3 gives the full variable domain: NAGVMQNPRHLVRRRGQEARLRCSPMKGHSHVYWYRQLPEEGLKFMVYLQKENIIDESGMPKERFSAEFPKEGPSILRIQQVVRGDSAAYFCASSPGQGRNEKLFFGSGTQLSVL.

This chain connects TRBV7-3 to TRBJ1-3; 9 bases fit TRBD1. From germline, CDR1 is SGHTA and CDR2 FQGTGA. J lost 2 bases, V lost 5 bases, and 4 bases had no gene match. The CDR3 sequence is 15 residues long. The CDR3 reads CASSMDRGPGNTIYF. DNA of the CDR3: TGTGCCAGCAGCATGGACAGGGGCCCTGGAAACACCATATATTTT.

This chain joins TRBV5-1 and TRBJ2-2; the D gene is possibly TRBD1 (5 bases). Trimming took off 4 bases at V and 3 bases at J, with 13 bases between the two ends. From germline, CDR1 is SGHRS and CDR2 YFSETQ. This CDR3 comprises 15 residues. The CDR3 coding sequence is TGCGCCAGCAGCCCGATGGGGCCGGACACCGGGGAGCTGTTTTTT. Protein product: CASSPMGPDTGELFF.

CDR3 residues: CASSYETGLGGYTF. Here the CDR3 DNA reads TGTGCCAGCAGTTACGAGACAGGGCTGGGTGGCTACACCTTC. The chain has TRBV6-5 and TRBJ1-2; TRBD1 matches 7 bases. V gave up 2 bases and J gave up 7 bases; unmatched junction bases: 7. There are 14 residues in the CDR3. Germline CDR1 MNHEY, CDR2 SVGAGI.

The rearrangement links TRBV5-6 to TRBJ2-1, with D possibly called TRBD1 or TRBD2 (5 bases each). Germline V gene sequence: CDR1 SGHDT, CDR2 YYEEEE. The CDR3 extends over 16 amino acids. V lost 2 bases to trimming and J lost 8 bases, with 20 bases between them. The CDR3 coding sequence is TGTGCCAGCAGCTTTATCGGGACCGAGTATAAAGATGAGCAGTTCTTC. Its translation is CASSFIGTEYKDEQFF.

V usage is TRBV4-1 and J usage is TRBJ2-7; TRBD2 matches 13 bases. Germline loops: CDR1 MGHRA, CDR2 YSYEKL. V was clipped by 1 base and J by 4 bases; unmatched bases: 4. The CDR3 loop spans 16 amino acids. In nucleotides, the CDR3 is TGCGCCAGCAGCCAAGGGACTAGCGGGAGTATGTACGAGCAGTACTTC. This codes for CASSQGTSGSMYEQYF.